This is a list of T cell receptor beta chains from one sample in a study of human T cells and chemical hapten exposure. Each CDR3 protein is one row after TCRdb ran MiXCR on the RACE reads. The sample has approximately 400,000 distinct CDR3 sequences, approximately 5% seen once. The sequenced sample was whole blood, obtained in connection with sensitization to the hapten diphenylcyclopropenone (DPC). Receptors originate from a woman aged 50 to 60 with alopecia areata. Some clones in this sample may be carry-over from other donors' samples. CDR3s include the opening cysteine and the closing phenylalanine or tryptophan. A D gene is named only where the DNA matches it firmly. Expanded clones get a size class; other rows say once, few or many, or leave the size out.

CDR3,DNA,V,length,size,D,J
CASSQSPRSEQFF,TGTGCCAGCAGCCAATCCCCTAGGTCGGAGCAGTTCTTC,TRBV4-2,13,many,NA,TRBJ2-1
CASGIGDSYNEQFF,TGTGCCAGCGGAATAGGTGATTCCTACAATGAGCAGTTCTTC,TRBV5-8,14,NA,NA,TRBJ2-1
CASSFPRTGGENTQYF,TGTGCCAGCAGTTTCCCCCGGACAGGGGGCGAGAATACGCAGTATTTT,TRBV12-3/TRBV12-4,16,many,TRBD1,TRBJ2-3
CAWSVDRTYSPLHF,TGTGCCTGGAGTGTCGACAGAACTTATTCACCCCTCCACTTT,TRBV30,14,few,NA,TRBJ1-6
CASSLCGTEAFF,TGTGCCAGCAGCTTGTGTGGCACTGAAGCTTTCTTT,TRBV7-4,12,NA,NA,TRBJ1-1
CASRVRLAGDTQYF,TGTGCCAGCAGGGTTCGACTAGCTGGAGATACGCAGTATTTT,TRBV2,14,many,TRBD2,TRBJ2-3
CASSRGQGAHEQYF,TGTGCCAGCAGCCGCGGACAGGGGGCCCACGAGCAGTACTTC,TRBV7-9,14,many,TRBD1,TRBJ2-7
CASSSRRETQYF,TGTGCCAGTTCATCACGAAGAGAGACCCAGTACTTC,TRBV19,12,many,NA,TRBJ2-5
CTSSRFYTQYF,TGCACCAGCAGCCGGTTTTATACGCAGTATTTT,TRBV1,11,many,NA,TRBJ2-3
CASSPQPGGNQPQHF,TGTGCCAGCAGCCCACAACCCGGGGGCAATCAGCCCCAGCATTTT,TRBV6-1,15,few,NA,TRBJ1-5
CASSPMGGSNQPQHF,TGTGCCAGCAGTCCCATGGGGGGAAGCAATCAGCCCCAGCATTTT,TRBV12-3/TRBV12-4,15,many,NA,TRBJ1-5
CASSLDRGQTNEKLFF,TGTGCCAGCTCGCTTGACAGGGGGCAGACTAATGAAAAACTGTTTTTT,TRBV18,16,many,TRBD1,TRBJ1-4
CASGRVSYNEQFF,TGTGCCAGCGGTAGGGTCTCCTACAATGAGCAGTTCTTC,TRBV27,13,NA,NA,TRBJ2-1
CATRLAGDTGELFF,TGTGCCACCAGACTAGCGGGGGACACCGGGGAGCTGTTTTTT,TRBV24-1,14,many,TRBD2,TRBJ2-2
CASSLNNRNEQFF,TGTGCCAGCAGCTTGAACAATCGAAATGAGCAGTTCTTC,TRBV11-3,13,many,NA,TRBJ2-1
CAGNLAPQETQYF,TGTGCCGGCAACTTAGCGCCTCAAGAGACCCAGTACTTC,TRBV2,13,many,NA,TRBJ2-5
CSAIGDTQYF,TGCAGTGCTATCGGAGACACGCAGTATTTT,TRBV20-1,10,few,NA,TRBJ2-3
CASSLRRQGGFGNEQFF,TGCGCCAGCAGCTTACGTCGACAGGGCGGGTTTGGCAATGAGCAGTTCTTC,TRBV4-3,17,many,TRBD1,TRBJ2-1
CASSLAEPGQYF,TGTGCCAGCAGCTTAGCAGAGCCGGGGCAGTATTTT,TRBV7-9,12,NA,NA,TRBJ2-3
CASSPSTGVTYEQYF,TGTGCCAGCAGCCCCTCGACAGGGGTCACCTACGAGCAGTACTTC,TRBV9,15,many,TRBD1,TRBJ2-7
CASSNRGYNSPLHF,TGTGCCAGCAGCAACAGGGGCTATAATTCACCCCTCCACTTT,TRBV27,14,many,TRBD1,TRBJ1-6
CASQEAGGSTDTQYF,TGTGCCAGCCAGGAAGCAGGGGGAAGCACAGATACGCAGTATTTT,TRBV27,15,many,TRBD1,TRBJ2-3
CASSVGTGDYYGYTF,TGTGCCAGCAGCGTAGGGACAGGGGATTACTATGGCTACACCTTC,TRBV9,15,many,TRBD1,TRBJ1-2
CASSLAGDLSYNEQFF,TGTGCCAGCAGCTTAGCGGGGGACCTCTCCTACAATGAGCAGTTCTTC,TRBV7-3,16,many,TRBD2,TRBJ2-1
CASSVGGTDNYGYTF,TGTGCCAGCAGCGTAGGTGGGACAGATAACTATGGCTACACCTTC,TRBV9,15,NA,TRBD1,TRBJ1-2
CAITGQRNQPQHF,TGTGCCATCACGGGGCAGCGCAATCAGCCCCAGCATTTT,TRBV10-3,13,few,NA,TRBJ1-5
CASSQDGNTGELFF,TGTGCCAGCAGCCAGGACGGGAACACCGGGGAGCTGTTTTTT,TRBV5-5,14,many,NA,TRBJ2-2
CATSIAGPSEQYF,TGTGCCACCAGTATCGCAGGCCCGAGCGAGCAGTACTTC,TRBV15,13,NA,NA,TRBJ2-7
CATREHINYGYTF,TGTGCCACGAGGGAACATATAAACTATGGCTACACCTTC,TRBV10-3,13,few,NA,TRBJ1-2
CASSPRWTGGFRLDYGYTF,TGTGCCAGCAGCCCCAGGTGGACAGGAGGATTCCGGCTAGACTATGGCTACACCTTC,TRBV3-1,19,NA,TRBD1,TRBJ1-2
CAIRAGLAVETQYF,TGTGCCATCAGGGCAGGACTAGCGGTAGAGACCCAGTACTTC,TRBV10-3,14,NA,TRBD2,TRBJ2-5